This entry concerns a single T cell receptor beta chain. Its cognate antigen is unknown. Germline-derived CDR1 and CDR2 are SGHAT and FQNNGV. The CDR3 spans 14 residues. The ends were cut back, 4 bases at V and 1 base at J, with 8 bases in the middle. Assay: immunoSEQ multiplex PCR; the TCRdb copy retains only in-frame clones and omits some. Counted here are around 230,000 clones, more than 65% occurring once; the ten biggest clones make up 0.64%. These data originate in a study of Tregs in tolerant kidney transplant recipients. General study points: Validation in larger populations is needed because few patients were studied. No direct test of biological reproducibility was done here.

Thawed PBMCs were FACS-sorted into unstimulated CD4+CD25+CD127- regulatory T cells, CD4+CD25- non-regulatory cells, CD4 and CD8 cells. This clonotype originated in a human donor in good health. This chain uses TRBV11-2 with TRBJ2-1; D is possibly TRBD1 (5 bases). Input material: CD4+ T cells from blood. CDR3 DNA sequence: TGTGCCAGCAGCTCACAGGTTTCCTACAATGAGCAGTTCTTC. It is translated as CASSSQVSYNEQFF.